Sequencing of this T cell receptor beta chain was carried out in a study of cytomegalovirus exposure and HLA in healthy donors. Study at large: Genotyping of 398 donors showed that 80% to 85% belonged to the Caucasian-associated ancestry cluster.

Study-level findings and limits: The study carried out a later analysis of TCR beta sequences. It associated some 17,000 of them with specific HLA alleles at a false discovery rate of 0.05.

The PCR had 60 Vbeta and 13 Jbeta primers. Clones were read by immunoSEQ multiplex PCR, and TCRdb kept only the in-frame ones, dropping some. In the table there are about 200,000 clones, around 79% of which are singletons. This CDR3 has 18 residues. The J segment lost 1 base and the V segment lost 4 bases, leaving 15 bases of the junction unmatched. CDR1 and CDR2 from the germline V gene are MNHNS and SASEGT. It was healthy bone marrow donors who served as donors. Each donor was nominally healthy when sampled (though unrecorded immune exposures were likely). As concerns this clone: The antigen remains unidentified.

The sequencing input was PBMCs. This TCR came from a male donor in good health and CMV-seropositive. This rearrangement joins TRBV6-1 to TRBJ1-1; TRBD1 matches 7 bases. The CDR3 reads CASSGPKKEGARNTEAFF. For the CDR3, the DNA is TGTGCCAGCAGTGGGCCGAAAAAGGAGGGGGCGAGGAACACTGAAGCTTTCTTT.